The sequence of this TCR beta chain was determined in a study of blood T cell repertoires in COVID-19. About the study: Samples of COVID-19 (acute and convalescent) were obtained from the United States, Italy and Spain.

As processed by the authors: Researchers report that nucleated cell counts were estimated from reference gene primer amplification. Generated by immunoSEQ multiplex PCR, the TCRdb table keeps only in-frame clones and is missing some. The D gene and trimming were derived from the DNA, and the V and J assignments and clone size from that table. The sample consists of over 200,000 clones, 70% to 90% of them appearing once. Trimming removed 3 bases from V and 7 bases from J; junction bases left unmatched: 8. Germline CDR1 reads LNHDA; CDR2 reads SQIVND (reference sequence). The CDR3 runs to 14 residues. The chain has TRBV19 and TRBJ2-7; TRBD1 matches 8 bases. The specimen was peripheral blood. This receptor was taken from a woman between 40 and 55 years old who had recovered from COVID-19. The CDR3 loop reads CASSIGQGAWEQYF. As DNA, the CDR3 is TGTGCCAGTAGTATCGGGCAGGGGGCGTGGGAGCAGTACTTC. Variable domain in full (rest from reference TRBV19 and TRBJ2-7): DGGITQSPKYLFRKEGQNVTLSCEQNLNHDAMYWYRQDPGQGLRLIYYSQIVNDFQKGDIAEGYSVSREKKESFPLTVTSAQKNPTAFYLCASSIGQGAWEQYFGPGTRLTVT.